These T cell receptor beta chains were read from a single sample in a study of T cells in localized non-small cell lung cancer. Sequencing was performed with immunoSEQ multiplex PCR; in TCRdb, only in-frame clones are kept and a portion is missing. The sample records under 30,000 clones, 80% to 90% being singletons. The sample here was peripheral blood, taken before any cancer treatment. All receptors come from a woman aged 35 to 70 with stage I lung adenocarcinoma. CDR3s include the opening cysteine and the closing phenylalanine or tryptophan. A D gene is named only where the DNA matches it firmly. Rows may omit the clone size; those that give it use once, few, many or a size class.

CASSRQGQQGHTIYF TGTGCCAGCAGTCGACAGGGACAGCAAGGACACACCATATATTTT - TRBV28 TRBD1 TRBJ1-3
CASSSPPQGKETQYF TGTGCCAGCAGTTCCCCTCCCCAGGGTAAAGAGACCCAGTACTTC - TRBV28 - TRBJ2-5
CASKGQPRSYEQYF TGCGCCAGCAAAGGACAGCCCCGCTCCTACGAGCAGTACTTC - TRBV5-1 - TRBJ2-7
CASSSPGTANEQYF TGTGCCAGCAGCTCTCCCGGGACAGCCAACGAGCAGTACTTC - TRBV7-2 TRBD1 TRBJ2-7
CASMLGGGNTEAFF TGTGCCAGCATGTTGGGGGGAGGGAACACTGAAGCTTTCTTT - TRBV6-6 - TRBJ1-1
CASRAPGQELDEQYF TGTGCCAGCAGGGCCCCGGGACAGGAGCTCGACGAGCAGTACTTC - TRBV5-5 TRBD1 TRBJ2-7
CASSEAGTVVYGYTF TGTGCCAGCAGTGAAGCTGGGACAGTCGTATATGGCTACACCTTC - TRBV6-1 TRBD1 TRBJ1-2
CASTGTGSQETQYF TGTGCCAGCACTGGGACGGGGTCACAAGAGACCCAGTACTTC - TRBV6-1 - TRBJ2-5
CASRLSGEEENIQYF TGTGCCAGCAGACTAAGCGGGGAGGAGGAAAACATTCAGTACTTC - TRBV6-1 TRBD2 TRBJ2-4
CASSLLARAQNTEAFF TGTGCCAGCAGTTTATTGGCCCGGGCCCAGAACACTGAAGCTTTCTTT - TRBV28 - TRBJ1-1
CASSLLTSGGPSTDTQYF TGCGCCAGCAGCCTGCTTACTAGCGGGGGGCCTAGCACAGATACGCAGTATTTT - TRBV5-1 TRBD2 TRBJ2-3
CASSLGTGSTGELFF TGTGCCAGCAGCTTAGGGACAGGGAGCACCGGGGAGCTGTTTTTT few TRBV7-9 TRBD1 TRBJ2-2
CASSQESAGARVNEQFF TGTGCCAGCAGCCAAGAATCAGCGGGGGCCAGGGTTAATGAGCAGTTCTTC once TRBV4-2 TRBD2 TRBJ2-1
CASSLEVWGTEAFF TGTGCCAGCAGCTTAGAGGTATGGGGGACTGAAGCTTTCTTT - TRBV11-2 - TRBJ1-1
CASSVEGGNYNSPLHF TGTGCCAGCAGCGTAGAAGGGGGCAACTATAATTCACCCCTCCACTTT - TRBV9 TRBD1 TRBJ1-6
CASSLPGSGTEAFF TGCGCCAGCAGCTTGCCGGGCAGCGGCACTGAAGCTTTCTTT - TRBV5-1 - TRBJ1-1
CASRDINTGELFF TGTGCCAGCAGAGACATTAACACCGGGGAGCTGTTTTTT - TRBV7-9 - TRBJ2-2
CASVGSSGANVLTF TGCGCCAGCGTGGGGAGCTCTGGGGCCAACGTCCTGACTTTC - TRBV10-2 - TRBJ2-6
CASSTRGTAATEAFF TGTGCCAGCAGCACAAGGGGGACAGCAGCCACTGAAGCTTTCTTT - TRBV11-1 TRBD1 TRBJ1-1
CASSEGGFKRKLFF TGTGCCAGCAGTGAAGGGGGGTTTAAAAGGAAACTGTTTTTT - TRBV2 - TRBJ1-4
CAISPEVEETQYF TGTGCCATCAGCCCCGAGGTGGAAGAGACCCAGTACTTC - TRBV10-3 - TRBJ2-5
CASSPGGFGEQYF TGTGCCAGCAGCCCGGGGGGTTTCGGCGAGCAGTACTTC - TRBV11-3 TRBD2 TRBJ2-7
CASSQSYAGGDLYTEAFF TGTGCCAGCAGCCAATCGTATGCAGGGGGGGACCTATACACTGAAGCTTTCTTT - TRBV16 TRBD1 TRBJ1-1
CASSLSHRAGYGYTF TGTGCCAGCAGTTTATCCCACAGGGCCGGCTATGGCTACACCTTC - TRBV28 - TRBJ1-2